This T cell receptor (beta chain) was sequenced in a study of response to subunit inactivated influenza vaccine. This clonotype was counted only a few times. The CDR3 spans 15 residues. CDR1 and CDR2 from the germline V gene are ENHRY and SYGVKD. V lost 0 bases and J 5 bases, leaving 14 bases between the germline ends. TCRdb redid the calling of the RT-PCR reads with MiXCR, one entry per CDR3 protein. The sample lists around 540,000 distinct CDR3 sequences, 12% occurring once. The chain carries TRBV10-3 and TRBJ2-7, with TRBD1 as a possible D gene (6 bases). The receptor's source is a man over 45 who received an inactivated influenza vaccine. This material consisted of PBMCs from blood, taken on the day of vaccination. CDR3 loop: CAISESQGFSDEQYF. DNA of the CDR3: TGTGCCATCAGTGAGTCGCAGGGGTTCAGCGACGAGCAGTACTTC.